These 23 T cell receptor beta chains were all obtained from the same sample, sequenced in a study of cytomegalovirus exposure and HLA in healthy donors. Primers for the PCR totalled 60 Vbeta and 13 Jbeta. TCRdb's table, derived via immunoSEQ multiplex PCR, lists solely in-frame clones and lacks some. The table has approximately 190,000 clones, around 90% seen once. The sample taken for sequencing was PBMCs. These receptors were collected from a boy aged 2 to 10 in good health and CMV-seronegative.

This clone was seen just once. The V gene is TRBV29-1, the J gene TRBJ2-7, with a weak D call TRBD1 (6 bases). Germline V gene sequence: CDR1 SQVTM, CDR2 ANQGSEA. This CDR3 has 13 residues. V dropped 0 bases and J dropped 3 bases, with 9 bases sitting between them. CDR3 coding DNA: TGCAGCGTTGAAGAGGGGGCCGGCTACGAGCAGTACTTC. Translation gives CSVEEGAGYEQYF.

The V gene is TRBV7-9, the J gene TRBJ2-3; possible D gene TRBD2, 5 bases. The V end was cut by 2 bases, the J end by 6 bases, with 15 bases between. CDR3 length: 15 amino acids. From germline, CDR1 is SEHNR and CDR2 FQNEAQ (reference sequence). CDR3 region: CASSLRRAGSDTQYF. The CDR3 DNA follows: TGTGCCAGCAGCTTACGGCGTGCGGGTTCGGATACGCAGTATTTT.

This chain links TRBV5-1 with TRBJ2-1; 12 nucleotides line up with TRBD2. Germline V CDR1 and CDR2: SGHRS, YFSETQ. The CDR3 is 15 amino acids. Trimming removed 4 bases from V and 5 bases from J; junction bases left unmatched: 4. In DNA form, the CDR3 reads TGCGCCAGCAGCGGAACTAGCGGGGGGCACAATGAGCAGTTCTTC. Residues: CASSGTSGGHNEQFF.

The chain uses TRBV27 and TRBJ1-5; 11 nucleotides match TRBD1. CDR1 is MNHEY, CDR2 SMNVEV, per germline (reference sequence). CDR3 length: 15 residues. Germline trimming cut 4 bases from V and 7 bases from J; bases unmatched to any gene: 6. The DNA of the CDR3 is TGTGCCAGCAGTTCCGGGACAGGGGGGAGACAGCCCCAGCATTTT. It yields the protein CASSSGTGGRQPQHF.

The rearrangement links TRBV6-1 to TRBJ1-5; no definite D call. V was pared by 2 bases and J by 4 bases, with 6 bases between. This CDR3 is built from 13 residues. Germline lookup yields CDR1 MNHNS and CDR2 SASEGT. In DNA, the CDR3 is TGTGCCAGCAGTGAATCGAGGAATCAGCCCCAGCATTTT. Its translation: CASSESRNQPQHF.

This rearrangement joins TRBV14 to TRBJ2-3; D remains unclear. Germline values: CDR1 SGHDN, CDR2 FVKESK. V gave up 0 bases and J gave up 4 bases, with 14 bases separating them. The CDR3 extends over 16 amino acids. The CDR3 region is CASSQDIQVGPDTQYF. CDR3 coding DNA: TGTGCCAGCAGCCAAGATATCCAGGTCGGCCCAGATACGCAGTATTTT.

V is TRBV7-9 and J is TRBJ2-7; D gene unclear. Deletions cut 5 bases from V and 4 bases from J, with 9 bases between. In germline, CDR1 is SEHNR, CDR2 FQNEAQ (reference sequence). The CDR3 covers 12 residues. Written as DNA, the CDR3 is TGTGCCAGCAGCCCTACGACATACGAGCAGTACTTC. Amino acids: CASSPTTYEQYF.

This clone appeared a few times. CDR3 residues: CASSLEGNTEAFF. CDR3 sequence (DNA): TGTGCCAGCAGCTTAGAGGGGAACACTGAAGCTTTCTTT. The chain has TRBV7-3 and TRBJ1-1; D is unresolved. Looked up from germline, CDR1 is SGHTA and CDR2 is FQGTGA. This CDR3 contains 13 residues. Trimming shortened V by 2 bases and J by 1 base, and 5 bases separated the two germline ends.

J is TRBJ2-5 and V is TRBV19; TRBD2 agrees at 13 bases. This CDR3 has 14 residues. Germline loops: CDR1 LNHDA, CDR2 SQIVND (reference sequence). V dropped 10 bases and J dropped 7; count of bases not matched to a gene: 9. Here the CDR3 DNA reads TGTGCCACCCGGACTAGCGGGAGCGGCGCGACCCAGTACTTC. This translates into CATRTSGSGATQYF.

There are a few counts of this clone. This rearrangement joins TRBV27 to TRBJ2-1; 9 bases match TRBD1. This CDR3 is built from 15 residues. V gave up 0 bases and J gave up 9 bases; unmatched junction bases: 6. Germline CDR1 and CDR2: MNHEY and SMNVEV (reference sequence). The CDR3 sequence: CASSLSTGGEGEQFF. DNA for the CDR3: TGTGCCAGCAGTTTATCGACAGGGGGGGAGGGTGAGCAGTTCTTC.

This clone occurred a few times. The chain combines TRBV5-4 with TRBJ1-6; 8 positions match TRBD1. Germline CDR1 and CDR2: SGHNT and YYREEE (reference sequence). The V segment lost 4 bases and the J segment 10 bases; nucleotides outside the gene matches: 16. CDR3 size: 17 residues. CDR3 region: CASSLILSDRAFSPLHF. The CDR3 DNA follows: TGTGCCAGCAGCCTAATTCTGTCGGACAGGGCTTTCTCACCCCTCCACTTT.

This chain connects TRBV5-6 to TRBJ1-2; D possibly corresponds to TRBD1 (6 bases). Germline assignment: CDR1 SGHDT and CDR2 YYEEEE. CDR3 size: 13 residues. V lost 5 bases and J 10 bases, leaving 18 bases between the germline ends. The CDR3 bases are TGTGCCAGCAGTATCAGGGGTGGGTTCGACTACACCTTC. Translating it yields CASSIRGGFDYTF.

V and J are TRBV6-1 and TRBJ2-7, with 7 bases matching TRBD2. This CDR3 spans 13 amino acids. V gave up 7 bases and J gave up 0 bases; unmatched junction bases: 3. The germline V gene encodes CDR1 MNHNS and CDR2 SASEGT. The CDR3 loop is CASKRGHSYEQYF. DNA of the CDR3: TGTGCCAGCAAGCGGGGCCACTCCTACGAGCAGTACTTC.

The gene calls are TRBV28 and TRBJ2-7; D perhaps matches TRBD2 (6 bases). This CDR3 is built from 13 residues. Trimming left V 2 bases short and J 5 bases short, with 10 bases between. The germline CDR1 and CDR2 sequences are MDHEN and SYDVKM. CDR3 in DNA: TGTGCCAGCAGTTTAGGCAGGGAGGACGAGCAGTACTTC. It yields the protein CASSLGREDEQYF.

The chain carries TRBV29-1 and TRBJ1-2; D gene unclear. This CDR3 has 13 residues. Germline-derived CDR1 and CDR2 are SQVTM and ANQGSEA. Deletions cut 4 bases from V and 4 bases from J, with 13 bases between. The CDR3 is CSVVDPGSYGYTF. Written as DNA, the CDR3 is TGCAGCGTTGTGGACCCGGGATCCTATGGCTACACCTTC.

The V call is TRBV27, the J call TRBJ2-3; tentative D call: TRBD2 (5 bases). The CDR3 sequence is 14 residues long. From germline, CDR1 is MNHEY and CDR2 SMNVEV (reference sequence). V lost 6 bases to trimming and J lost 0 bases, with 10 bases between them. This chain's CDR3 is CASSSRTSTDTQYF. The CDR3 nucleotides read TGTGCCAGCAGCAGCAGGACTAGCACAGATACGCAGTATTTT.

The chain has TRBV28 and TRBJ2-3; D is perhaps TRBD1 (6 bases). Trimming removed 6 bases from V and 0 bases from J, with 13 bases in between. CDR1 and CDR2 (germline): MDHEN, SYDVKM. This CDR3 has 15 residues. The CDR3 reads CASSQRQVSTDTQYF. In DNA, the CDR3 is TGTGCCAGCAGCCAACGACAGGTTAGCACAGATACGCAGTATTTT. Full variable domain (outside the CDR3, taken from reference TRBV28 and TRBJ2-3): DVKVTQSSRYLVKRTGEKVFLECVQDMDHENMFWYRQDPGLGLRLIYFSYDVKMKEKGDIPEGYSVSREKKERFSLILESASTNQTSMYLCASSQRQVSTDTQYFGPGTRLTVL.

V and J are TRBV11-2 and TRBJ1-4, with D uncertain. CDR1 and CDR2 from the germline V gene are SGHAT and FQNNGV. V gave up 1 base and J gave up 5 bases, with 11 bases separating them. The CDR3 loop spans 15 amino acids. CDR3 in amino acids: CASSLVGETNEKLFF. The CDR3 DNA reads TGTGCCAGCAGCTTAGTCGGGGAAACAAATGAAAAACTGTTTTTT.

The chain couples TRBV15 to TRBJ2-1, with TRBD2 identical over 9 bases. Per germline, CDR1 LNHNV and CDR2 YYDKDF (reference sequence). This CDR3 is 15 amino acids long. V was pared by 5 bases and J by 2 bases, with 4 bases of the junction left unmatched. The CDR3 nucleotides are TGTGCCACCAGCGGAGGACTAGCGACCTACAATGAGCAGTTCTTC. Amino acid sequence: CATSGGLATYNEQFF.

The chain combines TRBV7-2 with TRBJ2-4; TRBD2 matches 13 bases. The CDR3 spans 18 residues. The V segment lost 5 bases and the J segment 0 bases; nucleotides outside the gene matches: 7. Per germline, CDR1 SGHTA and CDR2 FQGNSA. The CDR3: CASSRTSGGPLAKNIQYF. CDR3 DNA sequence: TGTGCCAGCAGCCGGACTAGCGGGGGACCCCTAGCCAAAAACATTCAGTACTTC.

The CDR3 DNA reads as TGTGCCAGCAGCGTAGGGAGGGGGGGGCGAGGGAACACTGAAGCTTTCTTT. Protein sequence: CASSVGRGGRGNTEAFF. The chain links TRBV9 to TRBJ1-1; perhaps TRBD1 as D (6 bases). Germline loops: CDR1 SGDLS, CDR2 YYNGEE. This CDR3 has 17 amino acids. The V end lost 0 bases, the J end lost 1 base, and 16 bases lay between the germline ends.

This clone was seen just once. V usage is TRBV28 and J usage is TRBJ1-1, with D possibly matching TRBD1 (6 bases). The germline CDR1 and CDR2 sequences are MDHEN and SYDVKM. V dropped 9 bases and J dropped 5 bases, with 22 bases sitting between them. This CDR3 is built from 15 residues. The CDR3, as DNA: TGTGCCAGTTTAGAGGAACAGGGAAGTTTGACTGAAGCTTTCTTT. Translating it yields CASLEEQGSLTEAFF.

The V call is TRBV18, the J call TRBJ2-2; D is undetermined. The CDR3 is made up of 12 amino acids. The V and J ends lost 5 bases and 6 bases respectively, with 7 bases between them. CDR1 KGHSH and CDR2 LQKENI come from the germline V gene. In DNA form, the CDR3 reads TGTGCCAGCTCAGACACCTCCGGGGAGCTGTTTTTT. Translated: CASSDTSGELFF. The whole variable domain, filled in from reference TRBV18 and TRBJ2-2, reads NAGVMQNPRHLVRRRGQEARLRCSPMKGHSHVYWYRQLPEEGLKFMVYLQKENIIDESGMPKERFSAEFPKEGPSILRIQQVVRGDSAAYFCASSDTSGELFFGEGSRLTVL.